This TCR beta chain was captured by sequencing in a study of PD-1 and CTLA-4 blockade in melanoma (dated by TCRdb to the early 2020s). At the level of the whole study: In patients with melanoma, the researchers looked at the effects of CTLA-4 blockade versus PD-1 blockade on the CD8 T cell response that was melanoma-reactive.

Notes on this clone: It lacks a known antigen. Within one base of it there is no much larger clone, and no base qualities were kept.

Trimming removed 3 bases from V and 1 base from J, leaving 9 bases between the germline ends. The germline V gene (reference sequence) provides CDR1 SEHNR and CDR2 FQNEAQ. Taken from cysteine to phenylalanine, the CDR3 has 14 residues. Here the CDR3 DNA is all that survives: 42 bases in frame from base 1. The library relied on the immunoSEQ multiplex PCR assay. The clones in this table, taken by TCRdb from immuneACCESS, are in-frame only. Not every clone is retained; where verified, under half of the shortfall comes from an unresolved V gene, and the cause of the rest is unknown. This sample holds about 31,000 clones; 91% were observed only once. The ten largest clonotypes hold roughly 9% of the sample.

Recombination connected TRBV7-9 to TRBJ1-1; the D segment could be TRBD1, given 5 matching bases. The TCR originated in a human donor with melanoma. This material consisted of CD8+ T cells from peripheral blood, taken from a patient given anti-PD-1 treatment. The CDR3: CASSLGGGNTEAFF. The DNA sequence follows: TGTGCCAGCAGCTTGGGTGGGGGGAACACTGAAGCTTTCTTT.